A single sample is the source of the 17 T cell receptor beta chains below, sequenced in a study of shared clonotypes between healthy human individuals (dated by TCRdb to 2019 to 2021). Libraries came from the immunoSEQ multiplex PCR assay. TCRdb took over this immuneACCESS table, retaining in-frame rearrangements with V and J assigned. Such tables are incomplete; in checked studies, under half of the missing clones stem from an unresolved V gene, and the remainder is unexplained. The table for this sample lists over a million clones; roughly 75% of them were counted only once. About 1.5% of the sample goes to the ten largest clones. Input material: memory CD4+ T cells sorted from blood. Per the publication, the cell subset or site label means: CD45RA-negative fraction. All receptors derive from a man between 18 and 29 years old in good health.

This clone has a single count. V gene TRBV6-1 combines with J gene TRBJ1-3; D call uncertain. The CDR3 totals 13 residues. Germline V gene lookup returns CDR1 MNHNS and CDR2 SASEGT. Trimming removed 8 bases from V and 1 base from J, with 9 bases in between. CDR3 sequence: CASGWVSGNTIYF. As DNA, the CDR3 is TGTGCCAGCGGATGGGTATCTGGAAACACCATATATTTT.

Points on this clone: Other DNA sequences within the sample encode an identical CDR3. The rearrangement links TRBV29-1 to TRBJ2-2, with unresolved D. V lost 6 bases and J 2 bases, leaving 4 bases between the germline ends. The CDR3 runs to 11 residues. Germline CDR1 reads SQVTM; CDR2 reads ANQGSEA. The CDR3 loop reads CSVANTGELFF. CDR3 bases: TGCAGCGTAGCAAACACCGGGGAGCTGTTTTTT.

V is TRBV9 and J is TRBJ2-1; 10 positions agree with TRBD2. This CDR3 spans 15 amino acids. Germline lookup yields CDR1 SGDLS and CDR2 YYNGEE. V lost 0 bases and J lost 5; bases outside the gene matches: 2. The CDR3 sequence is CASSVGSGRNNEQFF. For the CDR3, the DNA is TGTGCCAGCAGCGTAGGTAGCGGGAGGAACAATGAGCAGTTCTTC.

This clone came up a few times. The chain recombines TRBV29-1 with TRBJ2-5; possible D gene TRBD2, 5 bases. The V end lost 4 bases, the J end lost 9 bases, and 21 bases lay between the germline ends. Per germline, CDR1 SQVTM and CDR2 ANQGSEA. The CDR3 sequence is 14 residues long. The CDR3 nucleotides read TGCAGCGTTGCGACCTACCGGGATCCACGGGCCCAGTACTTC. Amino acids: CSVATYRDPRAQYF.

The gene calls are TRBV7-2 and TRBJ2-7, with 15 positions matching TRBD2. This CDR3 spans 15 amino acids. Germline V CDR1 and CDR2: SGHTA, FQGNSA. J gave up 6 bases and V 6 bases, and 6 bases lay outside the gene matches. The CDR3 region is CASSRTSGGAPEQYF. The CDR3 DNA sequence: TGTGCCAGCAGTCGGACTAGCGGGGGGGCCCCCGAGCAGTACTTC.

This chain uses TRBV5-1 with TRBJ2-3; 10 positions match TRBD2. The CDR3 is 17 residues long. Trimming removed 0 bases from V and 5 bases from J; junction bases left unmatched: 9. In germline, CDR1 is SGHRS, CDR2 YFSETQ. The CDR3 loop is CASSLVTAGGPGDTQYF. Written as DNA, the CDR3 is TGCGCCAGCAGCTTGGTTACAGCGGGGGGGCCCGGAGATACGCAGTATTTT.

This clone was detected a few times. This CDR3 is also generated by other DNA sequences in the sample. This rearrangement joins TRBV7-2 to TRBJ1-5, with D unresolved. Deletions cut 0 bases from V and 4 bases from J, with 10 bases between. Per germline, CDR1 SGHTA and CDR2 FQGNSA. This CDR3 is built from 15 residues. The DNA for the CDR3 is TGTGCCAGCAGCTTAGCGCTGGGGTCGAATCAGCCCCAGCATTTT. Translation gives CASSLALGSNQPQHF.

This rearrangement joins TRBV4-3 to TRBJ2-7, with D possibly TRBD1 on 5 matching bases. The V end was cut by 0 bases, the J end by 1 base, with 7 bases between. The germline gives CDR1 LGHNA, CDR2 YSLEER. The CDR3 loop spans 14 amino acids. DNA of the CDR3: TGCGCCAGCAGCCAAGATAGGGGTTCCTACGAGCAGTACTTC. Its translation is CASSQDRGSYEQYF.

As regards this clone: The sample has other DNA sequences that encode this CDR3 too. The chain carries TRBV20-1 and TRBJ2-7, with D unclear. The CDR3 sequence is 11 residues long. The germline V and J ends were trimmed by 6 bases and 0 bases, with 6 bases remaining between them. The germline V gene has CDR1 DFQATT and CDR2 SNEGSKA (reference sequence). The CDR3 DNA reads TGCAGTGCGGCGGACTCCTACGAGCAGTACTTC. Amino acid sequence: CSAADSYEQYF.

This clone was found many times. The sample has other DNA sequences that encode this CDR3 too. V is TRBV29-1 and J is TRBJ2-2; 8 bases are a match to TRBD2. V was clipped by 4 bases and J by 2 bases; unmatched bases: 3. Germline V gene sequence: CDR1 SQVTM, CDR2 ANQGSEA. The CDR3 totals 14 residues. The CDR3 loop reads CSVGTSGNTGELFF. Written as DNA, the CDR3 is TGCAGCGTTGGTACTAGCGGTAACACCGGGGAGCTGTTTTTT.

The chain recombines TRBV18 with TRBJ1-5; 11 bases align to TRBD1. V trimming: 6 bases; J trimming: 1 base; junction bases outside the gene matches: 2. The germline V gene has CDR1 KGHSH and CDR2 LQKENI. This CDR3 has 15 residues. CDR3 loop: CASSGQGASNQPQHF. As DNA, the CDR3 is TGTGCCAGCTCCGGACAGGGGGCAAGCAATCAGCCCCAGCATTTT.

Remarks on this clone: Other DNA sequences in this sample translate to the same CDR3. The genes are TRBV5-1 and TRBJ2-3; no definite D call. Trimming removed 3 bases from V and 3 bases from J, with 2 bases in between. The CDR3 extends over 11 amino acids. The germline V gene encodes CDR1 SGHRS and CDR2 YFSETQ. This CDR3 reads CASSSTDTQYF. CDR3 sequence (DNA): TGCGCCAGCAGCTCTACAGATACGCAGTATTTT.

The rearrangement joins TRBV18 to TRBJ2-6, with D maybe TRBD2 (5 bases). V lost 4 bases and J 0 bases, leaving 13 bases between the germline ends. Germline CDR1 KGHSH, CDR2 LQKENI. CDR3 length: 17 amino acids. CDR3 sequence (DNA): TGTGCCAGCTCACGTCCCAGCGGAAGCTCTGGGGCCAACGTCCTGACTTTC. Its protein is CASSRPSGSSGANVLTF.

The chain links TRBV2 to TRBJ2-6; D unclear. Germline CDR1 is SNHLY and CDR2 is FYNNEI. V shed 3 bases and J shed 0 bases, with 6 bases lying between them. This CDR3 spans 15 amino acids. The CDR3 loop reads CASSENTSGANVLTF. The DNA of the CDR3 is TGTGCCAGCAGTGAGAATACCTCTGGGGCCAACGTCCTGACTTTC.

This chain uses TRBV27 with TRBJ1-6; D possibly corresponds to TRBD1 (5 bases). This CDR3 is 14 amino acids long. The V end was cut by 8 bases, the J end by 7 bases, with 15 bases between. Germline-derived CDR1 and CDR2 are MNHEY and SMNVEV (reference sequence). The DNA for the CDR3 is TGTGCCAGCGGTCTCAGGGAGCCCAATTCACCCCTCCACTTT. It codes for CASGLREPNSPLHF.

The DNA of the CDR3 is TGCGCCAGCAGCCAAGAAGATTTCAGGGGATACGGTCAGCCCCAGCATTTT. Its translation is CASSQEDFRGYGQPQHF. The chain couples TRBV4-1 to TRBJ1-5, with D perhaps TRBD1 (6 bases). The CDR3 sequence is 17 residues long. V was shortened by 0 bases and J by 6 bases, with 18 bases between the two germline ends. From germline, CDR1 is MGHRA and CDR2 YSYEKL.

CDR3 nucleotide sequence: TGTGCCAGCAGTTCTCTCGGGGCCCCAGATACGCAGTATTTT. Amino acids: CASSSLGAPDTQYF. The rearrangement links TRBV27 to TRBJ2-3; D could derive from TRBD1 or TRBD2 (5 bases each). Trimming pared 4 bases from V and 4 bases from J, leaving 12 bases between. CDR1 and CDR2 from the germline V gene are MNHEY and SMNVEV (reference sequence). This CDR3 spans 14 amino acids.